This T cell receptor (beta chain) was captured in a study of blood T cells in healthy people across ages (dated by TCRdb to the mid-2010s). Context from the whole study: In model experiments, roughly one uniquely barcoded TCR beta cDNA molecule per two T cells was captured by template switching. Two additional independent replicas of 1 million unique cDNA reads from the same blood draw were analyzed for two donors (one aged 18 to 30 and one aged 80 or older). Age-related changes in TCR beta repertoire diversity were measured in the study by deep sequencing normalized with unique cDNA molecular identifiers. The donors were divided into four age groups: young (average around 17 years), middle-aged (almost 40), aged (approximately 59) and long-lived (nearly 85). General conclusions and limits of the study: Observed TCR beta diversity correlated strongly with the percentage of naive T cells measured by flow cytometry. Because the CMV infection status of the donors was unknown, age-related changes in expanded clonotypes may potentially have been confounded. Total diversity estimates from one million sequenced T cells were considered lower bounds and underestimates. Compared with the aged group, the long-lived group had more naive CD4+ T cells, fewer expanded clones and increased TCR diversity, suggesting age selection. As age increased, observed TCR beta diversity per million T cells dropped in a roughly linear way, and a significant reduction was already evident by age 40. Because profiling used bulk unsorted PBMCs, naive and antigen-experienced compartments could not be compared conclusively.

This clonotype has more than one count but fewer than ten. Its antigen is still unknown. Base qualities are not recorded, but no much larger clone differs from it by a single base. Library creation used 5' RACE. Sequencing took place on an Illumina HiSeq 2500. A second PCR of about 6 to 11 cycles was run with a J-beta primer mix and a sample-barcoded 5' primer. A unique molecular identifier was introduced onto each TCR beta cDNA molecule by a template-switch 5' adaptor carrying 12 random nucleotides. Each sample yielded at least 2.5 million CDR3-containing paired-end reads. First-strand cDNA synthesis was performed from all RNA using the Mint cDNA synthesis kit, with priming by a TRBC-specific oligonucleotide. Following uracil-DNA glycosylase treatment, a first 18-cycle PCR with universal primers M1SS and BC2_uni_R was performed on all cDNA. From the authors' description of their analysis: Normalization of each sample was performed by random selection of 1 million high-quality reads, each carrying a distinct molecular identifier. Reads with shared molecular identifiers were discarded instead of being binned into consensus sequences. MiTCR, set to a Q25 quality threshold and the strictest error-elimination algorithm, was used for CDR3 identification, clonotype clustering and error correction. Lower-bound total TCR beta diversity was estimated with a nonparametric unseen species model using Euler transformation. Starting from the raw public reads, TCRdb applied fastp trimming at Q25, assembled clones with MiXCR and retained in-frame beta chains. Entries are consolidated by CDR3 protein sequence, retaining the most common genes and DNA. TCRdb, not the authors, supplied the V and J calls. This sample holds 800,000 to 1,300,000 distinct CDR3 sequences; under 30% were observed only once. Approximately 0.7% of the sample goes to the ten largest clones.

Donors were 39 systemically healthy Caucasian individuals from Russia aged roughly 6 to 95 years. Roughly 11 milliliters of peripheral blood were drawn from each donor into EDTA-treated Vacutainer tubes. Ficoll-Paque density-gradient centrifugation was used to isolate PBMCs, with at least 6.5 million per sample. Trizol reagent was used to extract total RNA from PBMCs, with at least 5.5 micrograms per sample. For every donor, an aliquot of PBMCs went through flow cytometry to measure the percentages of naive CD45RAhigh/CD27high T cells. Between the V and J ends, shortened by 4 bases and 5 bases respectively, the junction contains 10 bases. Based on the germline V gene, the CDR1 and CDR2 sequences are SGHRS and YFSETQ. The CDR3 has 13 amino acids, counting the end cysteine and phenylalanine. Of all the DNA, just the CDR3 is kept, 39 bases in frame from base 1. Another study also made use of these data, one on T cells of mothers and their children. That second report states: The donors were nine systemically healthy Caucasian individuals, made up of three mothers and their six children. cDNA synthesis used all of the extracted RNA, with 1.5 ug of RNA in each 15 ul reaction. In the second PCR, sample barcodes and 2-4 random nucleotides were introduced via the M1S primer. Over 8.5 million TCR beta CDR3 reads came from each mother, compared with approximately 3 million reads from each child. Thymic selection shapes the output of TCR recombination in a similar way in related and unrelated pairs, and inherited differences have a minor effect. Normalized repertoire overlap was always found to be slightly, but never significantly, higher in related mother-child pairs than in unrelated mother-child pairs. Persistent microchimeric T cell clones were not detected, at a sensitivity of around 99 clones per million clonotypes. The study used deep NGS to compare TCR beta repertoires of mothers and children, seeking features distinguishing related mother-child pairs from unrelated individuals. The mean age was around 40 +/- 4 years for the mothers and approximately 11 +/- 4 years for the children. After adapter ligation was performed with NEBNext reagents, the libraries were sequenced on an Illumina HiSeq 2000 with 100+100 nt paired-end reads. To prevent cross-contamination, the mother and child libraries were prepared a month apart and were sequenced in separate runs. Between 500,000 and 2,000,000 distinct TCR beta clonotypes were identified per donor. Naive TCR beta clonotypes were estimated from low-frequency clonotypes matched to each donor's FACS-determined naive share, without sorting.

Sequencing input: blood. The chain is made from TRBV5-1 and TRBJ2-1; the D gene assignment is ambiguous. The TCR comes from a girl aged 2 to 10 in good health. The encoded CDR3 is CASSPTTDNEQFF. DNA sequence: TGCGCCAGCAGCCCAACAACGGACAATGAGCAGTTCTTC. The full variable domain, completed from the reference TRBV5-1 and TRBJ2-1 proteins outside the CDR3, reads KAGVTQTPRYLIKTRGQQVTLSCSPISGHRSVSWYQQTPGQGLQFLFEYFSETQRNKGNFPGRFSGRQFSNSRSEMNVSTLELGDSALYLCASSPTTDNEQFFGPGTRLTVL.